This T cell receptor (beta chain) came from a study of cytomegalovirus exposure and HLA in healthy donors. Findings of the study overall: Further analysis was carried out later, and it showed several of the most significant clusters appearing linked to common viral pathogens. Later analysis demonstrated an association between a missense DCLRE1C variant and TCR beta V- and J-gene trimming. The productive fraction for most TCR beta V segments was about 87% or about 30% in an earlier analysis. It was only CMV serostatus that was available as immune exposure information.

Regarding this clone: Its target is unknown.

Use of 60 Vbeta and 13 Jbeta primers characterized the PCR. The data were produced by immunoSEQ multiplex PCR, yet TCRdb's version contains in-frame clones alone and is incomplete. The sample yields a few hundred thousand clones, 75% to 85% seen once. The CDR3 consists of 19 residues. Losses at the gene ends were 1 base for V and 3 bases for J; bases not matched to a gene: 14. CDR1 is SGHTA and CDR2 is FQGNSA in the germline V gene. The chain employs TRBV7-2 and TRBJ2-2; 7 nucleotides line up with TRBD2. Sequencing was performed on PBMCs. The sequence was collected from a girl between 5 and 17 years old in good health and CMV-seronegative. CDR3 in amino acids: CASSLGLFGGSSDTGELFF. The DNA for the CDR3 is TGTGCCAGCAGCTTAGGGTTATTTGGCGGGAGTTCCGACACCGGGGAGCTGTTTTTT. Full variable domain (remainder filled in from reference TRBV7-2 and TRBJ2-2): GAGVSQSPSNKVTEKGKDVELRCDPISGHTALYWYRQSLGQGLEFLIYFQGNSAPDKSGLPSDRFSAERTGGSVSTLTIQRTQQEDSAVYLCASSLGLFGGSSDTGELFFGEGSRLTVL.